The clone carrying this T cell receptor beta chain has more than one count but fewer than ten. Its antigen is not known. Germline CDR1 and CDR2: KGHSH and LQKENI. The V gene end was trimmed by 0 bases and the J gene end by 4 bases; junction bases not matched to a gene: 6. This CDR3 has 18 amino acids. One entry per CDR3 protein, called by TCRdb with MiXCR from the 5' RACE reads. The table records 700,000 or so distinct CDR3 sequences, about 9.4% of them present only once. These data belong to a study of identical twins. Whole-study results and caveats: Whereas memory repertoires showed no such difference, abundant cord blood beta clonotypes carried fewer insertions.

These data also featured in a second study, about yellow fever vaccine responses in identical twins.

Sequencing input: PBMCs. The chain carries TRBV18 and TRBJ2-3, with TRBD2 identical over 14 bases. This TCR was recovered from a woman between 18 and 29 years old in good health. The CDR3 nucleotides read TGTGCCAGCTCACCACCTCTCGGACTAGCGGGGGGTTCAGATACGCAGTATTTT. Its translation is CASSPPLGLAGGSDTQYF.